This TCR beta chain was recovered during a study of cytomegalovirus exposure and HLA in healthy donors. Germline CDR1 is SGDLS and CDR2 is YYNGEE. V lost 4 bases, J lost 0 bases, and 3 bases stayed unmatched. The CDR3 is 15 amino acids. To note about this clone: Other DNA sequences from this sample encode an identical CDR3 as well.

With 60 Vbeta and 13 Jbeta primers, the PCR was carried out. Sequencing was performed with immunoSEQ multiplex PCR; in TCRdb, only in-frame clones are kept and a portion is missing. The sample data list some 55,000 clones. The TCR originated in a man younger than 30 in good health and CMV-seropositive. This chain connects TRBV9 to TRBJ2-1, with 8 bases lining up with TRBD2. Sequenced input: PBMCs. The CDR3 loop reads CASSPSGSSYNEQFF. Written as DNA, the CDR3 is TGTGCCAGCAGCCCCAGCGGGAGCTCCTACAATGAGCAGTTCTTC.